Reported below is one TCR beta chain. The antigen remains undetermined. Clones were read by immunoSEQ multiplex PCR, and TCRdb kept only the in-frame ones, dropping some. The table lists around 84,000 clones, 92% of them singletons. The data derive from a study of T cell responses to AZD1222 COVID-19 vaccine. Whole-study findings and limits: White British donors predominated, females outnumbered males, and clonal diversity was possibly underestimated. After the peak T cell response, and only then, were repertoires sampled. Vaccine-related CD4 TCRs covered spike, predominating at 160-218 and 743-854.

This CDR3 has 17 residues. Unmatched junction bases numbered 15, after V lost 2 bases and J lost 8 bases. Germline loops: CDR1 SEHNR, CDR2 FQNEAQ (reference sequence). The chain recombines TRBV7-9 with TRBJ2-1; 7 bases line up with TRBD2. Specimen: peripheral blood, collected on day 0 of MenACWY control vaccination. The receptor comes from an adult in good health. DNA of the CDR3: TGTGCCAGCAGCTTAAGGGCTTCTAGCGGTATACAGGATGAGCAGTTCTTC. Amino acids: CASSLRASSGIQDEQFF.